The 5 T cell receptor beta chains below were found in one sample sequenced in a study of blood T cell repertoires in COVID-19 (TCRdb year 2020). The library was built by means of the immunoSEQ multiplex PCR assay. TCRdb took this table from immuneACCESS and kept in-frame rearrangements with V and J called. Such tables lack part of the clones; where checked against another copy, unresolved V genes explain under half of the gap, and the rest is unexplained. The sample table contains a few hundred thousand clones; only one count was recorded for approximately 86% of them. About 1.5% of the sample goes to the ten largest clones. Input material: PBMCs or T cells enriched from blood (not recorded which). Source of these receptors: a woman in her forties or fifties who had recovered from COVID-19.

V is TRBV15 and J is TRBJ1-5, with D uncertain. V was shortened by 5 bases and J by 1 base, with 12 bases between the two germline ends. There are 15 residues in the CDR3. The V gene's germline CDR1 is LNHNV and CDR2 YYDKDF (reference sequence). CDR3 DNA: TGTGCCACCAGCCCGGGAGGATGGAGCAATCAGCCCCAGCATTTT. Translated, it gives CATSPGGWSNQPQHF.

The V gene is TRBV20-1, the J gene TRBJ2-3, with a possible D match to TRBD1 (5 bases). The CDR3 totals 11 residues. Trimming removed 5 bases from V and 7 bases from J, with 10 bases in between. Germline V CDR1 and CDR2: DFQATT, SNEGSKA (reference sequence). The CDR3 bases are TGCAGTGCTTCTCAGGGATATACGCAGTATTTT. Translated: CSASQGYTQYF.

V gene TRBV27 combines with J gene TRBJ1-5, with 8 bases matching TRBD1. CDR1 and CDR2 from the germline V gene are MNHEY and SMNVEV (reference sequence). With 7 bases clipped from V and 4 bases from J, the junction kept 6 bases outside the gene matches. The CDR3 has 14 amino acids. DNA for the CDR3: TGTGCCAGCACTCGGACAGGGTATAATCAGCCCCAGCATTTT. Protein sequence: CASTRTGYNQPQHF.

The chain has TRBV5-4 and TRBJ1-2; D perhaps matches TRBD1 (6 bases). The CDR3 sequence is 15 residues long. CDR1 and CDR2 from the germline V gene are SGHNT and YYREEE (reference sequence). Trimming left V 3 bases short and J 6 bases short, with 18 bases between. The CDR3 is CASSSQDSGFDGYTF. The DNA of the CDR3 is TGTGCCAGCAGCTCCCAGGACAGTGGGTTCGATGGCTACACCTTC.

This clone was detected only once. The chain is built from TRBV2 and TRBJ1-5; D may be TRBD1 (6 bases). V was pared by 6 bases and J by 9 bases, with 18 bases between. Germline V gene sequence: CDR1 SNHLY, CDR2 FYNNEI. This CDR3 has 14 residues. The CDR3 loop reads CASRSEQGFRPQHF. The CDR3, as DNA: TGTGCCAGCAGATCAGAACAGGGTTTTCGGCCCCAGCATTTT. Together with reference TRBV2 and TRBJ1-5, the CDR3 gives the full variable domain: EPEVTQTPSHQVTQMGQEVILRCVPISNHLYFYWYRQILGQKVEFLVSFYNNEISEKSEIFDDQFSVERPDGSNFTLKIRSTKLEDSAMYFCASRSEQGFRPQHFGDGTRLSIL.